The 7 T cell receptor beta chains given below trace back to one sample, sequenced in a study of memory CD4+ T cells and cytomegalovirus serostatus. The sort gate was single viable CD3+CD4+CD8-CD45RO+ cells for memory CD4+ T cells. The method was immunoSEQ multiplex PCR; TCRdb's version includes in-frame clones alone and lacks a portion of them. The sample shows about 52,000 clones, around 78% of them seen only once. The sequenced sample consisted of memory CD4+ T cells from blood. The receptors stem from an adult in good health and CMV-seronegative.

This chain connects TRBV5-4 to TRBJ2-2; perhaps TRBD1 as D (5 bases). The CDR3 covers 14 residues. V was clipped by 6 bases and J by 0 bases, with 9 bases between them. Germline V gene sequence: CDR1 SGHNT, CDR2 YYREEE (reference sequence). Here the CDR3 reads CASTWGANTGELFF. In DNA, the CDR3 is TGTGCCAGCACTTGGGGCGCGAACACCGGGGAGCTGTTTTTT. The full variable domain, rest sourced from reference TRBV5-4 and TRBJ2-2, is ETGVTQSPTHLIKTRGQQVTLRCSSQSGHNTVSWYQQALGQGPQFIFQYYREEENGRGNFPPRFSGLQFPNYSSELNVNALELDDSALYLCASTWGANTGELFFGEGSRLTVL.

This chain joins TRBV15 and TRBJ2-5, with TRBD2 matching 8 bases. This CDR3 has 16 residues. Germline V CDR1 and CDR2: LNHNV, YYDKDF (reference sequence). Trimming at V came to 8 bases and at J to 1 base, leaving 12 bases not matched to a gene. The DNA for the CDR3 is TGTGCCACCTCCGCGGGAACGGCGGGGGGCCAAGAGACCCAGTACTTC. Translation: CATSAGTAGGQETQYF.

J is TRBJ2-2 and V is TRBV5-1; D gene ambiguous. The CDR3 spans 13 residues. V was trimmed by 1 base and J by 8 bases, leaving 9 bases between them. CDR1 is SGHRS, CDR2 YFSETQ, per germline. CDR3 amino acids: CASSLNGPGELFF. CDR3 sequence (DNA): TGCGCCAGCAGCTTGAACGGTCCAGGGGAGCTGTTTTTT. The full variable domain, in which reference TRBV5-1 and TRBJ2-2 provide the parts outside the CDR3, is KAGVTQTPRYLIKTRGQQVTLSCSPISGHRSVSWYQQTPGQGLQFLFEYFSETQRNKGNFPGRFSGRQFSNSRSEMNVSTLELGDSALYLCASSLNGPGELFFGEGSRLTVL.

The chain carries TRBV6-1 and TRBJ1-2; 8 nucleotides agree with TRBD1. Germline V gene lookup returns CDR1 MNHNS and CDR2 SASEGT. V shed 1 base and J 14 bases; nucleotides not matched to a gene: 12. CDR3 size: 14 residues. Written as DNA, the CDR3 is TGTGCCAGCAGTGAAGGGACAGGGATGGTAAAAAGGACCTTC. Amino acids: CASSEGTGMVKRTF.

The rearrangement uses TRBV29-1 and TRBJ1-2; 9 positions agree with TRBD1. CDR1 and CDR2 (germline): SQVTM, ANQGSEA. This CDR3 region has 13 residues. V lost 3 bases, J lost 8 bases, and 7 bases stayed unmatched. This chain's CDR3 is CSVETGGARGYTF. CDR3 nucleotide sequence: TGCAGCGTTGAGACAGGGGGGGCTCGCGGCTACACCTTC.

This chain uses TRBV14 with TRBJ1-2; unclear D gene. From germline, CDR1 is SGHDN and CDR2 FVKESK. V dropped 4 bases and J dropped 4 bases, with 16 bases sitting between them. The CDR3 extends over 15 amino acids. CDR3 DNA: TGTGCCAGCAGCCCGCCGGGTTCGGGTATCTATGGCTACACCTTC. As protein: CASSPPGSGIYGYTF.

The chain joins TRBV4-3 to TRBJ1-2; D may be TRBD1 (5 bases). V dropped 1 base and J dropped 1 base, with 25 bases sitting between them. The germline V gene encodes CDR1 LGHNA and CDR2 YSLEER. The CDR3 totals 20 residues. The CDR3 DNA is TGCGCCAGCAGCCAAGTCTGGGGCCCCCTGGGGATGATAGATAACTATGGCTACACCTTC. It translates to CASSQVWGPLGMIDNYGYTF.